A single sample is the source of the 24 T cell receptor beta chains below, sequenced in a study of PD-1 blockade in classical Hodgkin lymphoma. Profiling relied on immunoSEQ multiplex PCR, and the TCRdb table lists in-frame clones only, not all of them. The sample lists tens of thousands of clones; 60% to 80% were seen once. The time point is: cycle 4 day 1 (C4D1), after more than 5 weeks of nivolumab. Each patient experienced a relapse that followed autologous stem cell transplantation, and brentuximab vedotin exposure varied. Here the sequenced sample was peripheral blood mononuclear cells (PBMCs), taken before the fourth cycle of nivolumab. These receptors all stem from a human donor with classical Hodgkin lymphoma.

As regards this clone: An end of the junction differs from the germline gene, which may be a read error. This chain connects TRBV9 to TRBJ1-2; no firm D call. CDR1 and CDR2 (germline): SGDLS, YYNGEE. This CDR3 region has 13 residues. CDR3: CVSSVGLNYGYTF. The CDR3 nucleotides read TGTGTCAGCAGCGTTGGGTTAAACTATGGCTACACCTTC.

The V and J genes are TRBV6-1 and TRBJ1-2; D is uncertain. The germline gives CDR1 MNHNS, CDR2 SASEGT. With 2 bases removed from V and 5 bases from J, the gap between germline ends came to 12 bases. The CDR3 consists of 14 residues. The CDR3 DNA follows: TGTGCCAGCAGTGAAATGGGCCTGATATATGGCTACACCTTC. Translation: CASSEMGLIYGYTF.

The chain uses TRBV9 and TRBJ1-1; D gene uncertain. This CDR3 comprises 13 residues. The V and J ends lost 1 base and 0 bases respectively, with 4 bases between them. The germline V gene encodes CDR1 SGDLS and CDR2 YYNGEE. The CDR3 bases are TGTGCCAGCAGCGTAAAGTTGAACACTGAAGCTTTCTTT. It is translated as CASSVKLNTEAFF.

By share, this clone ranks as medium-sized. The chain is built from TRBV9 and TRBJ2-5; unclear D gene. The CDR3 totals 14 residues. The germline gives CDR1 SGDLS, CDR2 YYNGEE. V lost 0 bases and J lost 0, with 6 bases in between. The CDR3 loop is CASSVDADQETQYF. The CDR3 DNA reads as TGTGCCAGCAGCGTAGATGCAGACCAAGAGACCCAGTACTTC.

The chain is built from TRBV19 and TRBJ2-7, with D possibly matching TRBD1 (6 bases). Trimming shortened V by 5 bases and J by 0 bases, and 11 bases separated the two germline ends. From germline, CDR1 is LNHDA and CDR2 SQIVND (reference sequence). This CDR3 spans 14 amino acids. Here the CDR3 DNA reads TGTGCCAGTAGTTCGACAGGAGGCTCCTACGAGCAGTACTTC. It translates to CASSSTGGSYEQYF.

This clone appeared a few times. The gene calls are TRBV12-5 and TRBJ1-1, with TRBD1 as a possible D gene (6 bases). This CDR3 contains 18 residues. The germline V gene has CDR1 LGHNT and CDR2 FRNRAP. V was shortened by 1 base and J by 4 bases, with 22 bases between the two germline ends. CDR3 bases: TGTGCTAGTGGTTTGGATTTGGTTCAGAACAGGGTGGCCACTGAAGCTTTCTTT. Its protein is CASGLDLVQNRVATEAFF.

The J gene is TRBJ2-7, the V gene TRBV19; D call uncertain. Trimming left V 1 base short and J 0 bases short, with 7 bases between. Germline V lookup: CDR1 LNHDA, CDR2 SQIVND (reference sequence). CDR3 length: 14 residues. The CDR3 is CASSIADSSYEQYF. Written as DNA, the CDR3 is TGTGCCAGTAGTATAGCGGATAGCTCCTACGAGCAGTACTTC.

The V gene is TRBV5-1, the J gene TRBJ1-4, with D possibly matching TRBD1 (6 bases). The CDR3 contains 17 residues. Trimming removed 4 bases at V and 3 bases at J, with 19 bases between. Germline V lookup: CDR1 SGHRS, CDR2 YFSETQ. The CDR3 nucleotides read TGCGCCAGCAGCCCCCGCCAGGGGCCATCGTCTAATGAAAAACTGTTTTTT. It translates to CASSPRQGPSSNEKLFF.

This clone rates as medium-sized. The CDR3 sequence: CATDRGAGYSNQPQHF. The CDR3 DNA reads as TGTGCCACTGACAGGGGGGCGGGTTATAGCAATCAGCCCCAGCATTTT. This chain links TRBV19 with TRBJ1-5; 9 positions match TRBD1. The germline CDR1 and CDR2 sequences are LNHDA and SQIVND (reference sequence). V was pared by 10 bases and J by 0 bases, with 10 bases of the junction left unmatched. The CDR3 is made up of 16 amino acids.

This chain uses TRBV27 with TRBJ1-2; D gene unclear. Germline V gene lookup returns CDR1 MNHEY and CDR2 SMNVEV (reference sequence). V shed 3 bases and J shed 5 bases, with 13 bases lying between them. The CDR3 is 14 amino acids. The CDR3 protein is CASSLSPFQYGYTF. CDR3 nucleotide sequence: TGTGCCAGCAGTTTGTCTCCCTTCCAGTATGGCTACACCTTC.

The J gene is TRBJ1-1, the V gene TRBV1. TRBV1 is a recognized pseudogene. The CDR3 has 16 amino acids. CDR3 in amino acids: CTSSPPQAGANTEAFF. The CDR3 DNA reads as TGCACCAGCAGCCCCCCCCAGGCAGGAGCGAACACTGAAGCTTTCTTT.

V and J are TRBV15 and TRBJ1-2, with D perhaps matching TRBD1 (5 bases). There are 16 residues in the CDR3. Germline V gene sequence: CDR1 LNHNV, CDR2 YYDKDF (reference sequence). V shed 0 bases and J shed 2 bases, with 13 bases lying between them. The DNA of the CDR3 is TGTGCCACCAGCAGAGATCGGGTCAGACAGAACTATGGCTACACCTTC. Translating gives CATSRDRVRQNYGYTF. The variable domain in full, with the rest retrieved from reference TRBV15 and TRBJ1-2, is DAMVIQNPRYQVTQFGKPVTLSCSQTLNHNVMYWYQQKSSQAPKLLFHYYDKDFNNEADTPDNFQSRRPNTSFCFLDIRSPGLGDTAMYLCATSRDRVRQNYGYTFGSGTRLTVV.

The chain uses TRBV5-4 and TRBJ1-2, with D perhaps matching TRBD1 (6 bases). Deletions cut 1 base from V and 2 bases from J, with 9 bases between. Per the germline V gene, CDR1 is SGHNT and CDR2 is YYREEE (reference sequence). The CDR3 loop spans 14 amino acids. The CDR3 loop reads CASSLTGMNYGYTF. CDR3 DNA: TGTGCCAGCAGCTTGACAGGGATGAACTATGGCTACACCTTC.

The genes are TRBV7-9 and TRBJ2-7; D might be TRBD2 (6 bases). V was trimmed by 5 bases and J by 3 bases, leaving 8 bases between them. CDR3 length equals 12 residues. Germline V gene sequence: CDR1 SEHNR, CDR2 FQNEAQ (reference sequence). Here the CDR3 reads CASSPTSYEQYF. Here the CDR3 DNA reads TGTGCCAGCAGCCCGACTAGCTACGAGCAGTACTTC. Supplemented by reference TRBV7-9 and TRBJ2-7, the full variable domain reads DTGVSQNPRHKITKRGQNVTFRCDPISEHNRLYWYRQTLGQGPEFLTYFQNEAQLEKSRLLSDRFSAERPKGSFSTLEIQRTEQGDSAMYLCASSPTSYEQYFGPGTRLTVT.

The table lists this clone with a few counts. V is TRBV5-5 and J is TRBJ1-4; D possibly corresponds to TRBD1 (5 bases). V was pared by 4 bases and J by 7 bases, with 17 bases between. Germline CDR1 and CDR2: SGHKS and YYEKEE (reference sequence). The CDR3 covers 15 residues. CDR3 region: CASSDPPGDREKLFF. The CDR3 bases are TGTGCCAGCAGCGATCCCCCGGGGGATCGTGAAAAACTGTTTTTT.

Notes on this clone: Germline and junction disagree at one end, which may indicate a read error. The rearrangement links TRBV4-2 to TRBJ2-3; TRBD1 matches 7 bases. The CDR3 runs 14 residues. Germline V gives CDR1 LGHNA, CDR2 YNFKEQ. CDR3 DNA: TGTGCCAGCAGCGAAGACAGGGACCGGGATACGCAGTATTTT. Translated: CASSEDRDRDTQYF.

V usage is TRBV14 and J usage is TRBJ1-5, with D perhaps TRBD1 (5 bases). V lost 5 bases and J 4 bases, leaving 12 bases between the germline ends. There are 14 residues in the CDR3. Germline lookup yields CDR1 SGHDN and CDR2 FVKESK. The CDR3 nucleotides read TGTGCCAGCAGCGCGGGGGTAGGGAATCAGCCCCAGCATTTT. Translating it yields CASSAGVGNQPQHF.

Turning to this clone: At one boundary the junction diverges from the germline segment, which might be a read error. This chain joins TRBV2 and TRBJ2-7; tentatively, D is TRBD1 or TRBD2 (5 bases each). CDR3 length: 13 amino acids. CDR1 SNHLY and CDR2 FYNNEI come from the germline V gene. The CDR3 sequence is CTSSWGRSYEQYF. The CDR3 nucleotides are TGTACCAGCAGTTGGGGACGGAGCTACGAGCAGTACTTC.

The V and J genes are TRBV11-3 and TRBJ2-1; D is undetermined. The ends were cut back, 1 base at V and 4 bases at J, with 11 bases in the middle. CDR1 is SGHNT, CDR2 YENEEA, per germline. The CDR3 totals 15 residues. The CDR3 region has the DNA TGTGCCAGCAGCTTAGCCCCCGGCAGTTACAATGAGCAGTTCTTC. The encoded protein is CASSLAPGSYNEQFF.

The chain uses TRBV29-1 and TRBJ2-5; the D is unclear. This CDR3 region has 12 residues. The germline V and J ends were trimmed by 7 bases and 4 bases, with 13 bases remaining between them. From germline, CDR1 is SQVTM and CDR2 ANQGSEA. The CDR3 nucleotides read TGCAGCGCTGGTTTTGGTGGAGAGACCCAGTACTTC. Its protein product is CSAGFGGETQYF.

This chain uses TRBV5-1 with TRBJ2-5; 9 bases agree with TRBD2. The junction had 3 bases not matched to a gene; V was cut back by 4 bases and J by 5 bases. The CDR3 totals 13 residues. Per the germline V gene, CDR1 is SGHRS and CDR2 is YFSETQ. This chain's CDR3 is CASSRGGAETQYF. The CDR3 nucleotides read TGCGCCAGCAGCCGCGGGGGGGCGGAGACCCAGTACTTC.

The CDR3 is CASSPGQVYGYTF. CDR3 bases: TGTGCCAGCAGCCCGGGACAGGTTTATGGCTACACCTTC. The chain employs TRBV5-4 and TRBJ1-2; 8 bases line up with TRBD1. With 4 bases clipped from V and 5 bases from J, the junction kept 4 bases outside the gene matches. This CDR3 is built from 13 residues. CDR1 and CDR2 from the germline V gene are SGHNT and YYREEE (reference sequence).

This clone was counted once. The chain's CDR3 is CAARGGADEKLFF. Written as DNA, the CDR3 is TGTGCCGCCAGGGGCGGGGCTGACGAAAAACTGTTTTTT. V is TRBV10-3 and J is TRBJ1-4, with D possibly matching TRBD1 (6 bases). V shed 11 bases and J shed 8 bases, with 18 bases lying between them. This CDR3 spans 13 amino acids. CDR1 and CDR2 (germline): ENHRY, SYGVKD.

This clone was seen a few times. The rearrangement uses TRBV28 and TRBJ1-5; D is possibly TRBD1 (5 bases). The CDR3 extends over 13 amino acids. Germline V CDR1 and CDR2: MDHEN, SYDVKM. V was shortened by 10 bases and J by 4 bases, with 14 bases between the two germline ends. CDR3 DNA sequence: TGTGCCACCACGGGACGGAGAAATCAGCCCCAGCATTTT. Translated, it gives CATTGRRNQPQHF. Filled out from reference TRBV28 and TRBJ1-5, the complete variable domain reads DVKVTQSSRYLVKRTGEKVFLECVQDMDHENMFWYRQDPGLGLRLIYFSYDVKMKEKGDIPEGYSVSREKKERFSLILESASTNQTSMYLCATTGRRNQPQHFGDGTRLSIL.